This entry describes one T cell receptor beta chain. These data come from a study of blood T cell repertoires in COVID-19. Study details: Some COVID-19 samples were acute and others convalescent; all came from the United States, Italy and Spain. PBMCs, B-cell-depleted T cells, or T cells provided the cDNA or gDNA that made up the material.

In the source study's methods: From reference gene primer amplification, estimates of nucleated cell counts were derived. Using immunoSEQ multiplex PCR, the repertoire was profiled, and TCRdb retains in-frame clones only, with some absent. V and J calls plus clone size are reproduced from that table; the DNA served to infer D and trimming. This sample has 650,000 to 800,000 clones, with 85% to 90% found just once. Germline assignment: CDR1 SEHNR and CDR2 FQNEAQ (reference sequence). CDR3 length: 17 amino acids. V lost 7 bases and J lost 5; bases outside the gene matches: 15. The TCR sequence derives from a woman aged 18 to 35 with acute or convalescent COVID-19. The sequenced material came from peripheral blood. This sequence joins TRBV7-9 and TRBJ2-2; 8 bases match TRBD2. The CDR3 protein is CASTQPPGLDSTGELFF. CDR3 in DNA: TGTGCCAGCACCCAACCCCCGGGACTAGATAGTACCGGGGAGCTGTTTTTT.